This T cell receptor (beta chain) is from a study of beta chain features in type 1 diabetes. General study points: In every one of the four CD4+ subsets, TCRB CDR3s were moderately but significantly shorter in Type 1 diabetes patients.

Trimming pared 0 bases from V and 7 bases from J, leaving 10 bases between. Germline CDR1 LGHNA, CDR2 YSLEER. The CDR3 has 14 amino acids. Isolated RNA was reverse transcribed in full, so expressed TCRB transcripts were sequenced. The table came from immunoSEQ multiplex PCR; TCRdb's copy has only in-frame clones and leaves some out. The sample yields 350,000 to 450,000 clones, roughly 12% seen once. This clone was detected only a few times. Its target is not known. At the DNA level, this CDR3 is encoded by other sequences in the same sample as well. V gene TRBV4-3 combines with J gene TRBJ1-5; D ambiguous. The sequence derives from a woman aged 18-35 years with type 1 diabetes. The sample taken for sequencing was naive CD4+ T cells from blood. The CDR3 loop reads CASSQDRGYQPQHF. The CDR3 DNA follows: TGCGCCAGCAGCCAAGATCGGGGATACCAGCCCCAGCATTTT.